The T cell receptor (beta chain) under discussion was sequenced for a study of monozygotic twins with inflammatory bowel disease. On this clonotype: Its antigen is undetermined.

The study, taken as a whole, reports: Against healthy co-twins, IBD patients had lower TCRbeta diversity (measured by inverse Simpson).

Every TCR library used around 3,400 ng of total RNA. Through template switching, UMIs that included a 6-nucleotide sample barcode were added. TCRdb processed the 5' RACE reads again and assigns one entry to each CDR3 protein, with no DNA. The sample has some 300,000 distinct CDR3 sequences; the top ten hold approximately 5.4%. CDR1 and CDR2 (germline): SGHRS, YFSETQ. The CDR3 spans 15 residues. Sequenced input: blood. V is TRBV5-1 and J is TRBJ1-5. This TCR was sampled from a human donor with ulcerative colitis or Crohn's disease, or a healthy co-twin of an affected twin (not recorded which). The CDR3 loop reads CASSQRDGLNQPQHF.